These T cell receptor beta chains were read from a single sample in a study of T cells in tuberculosis. Profiling relied on immunoSEQ multiplex PCR, and the TCRdb table lists in-frame clones only, not all of them. The sample lists 60,000 or so clones, approximately 81% occurring once. Sequenced material: CD1b-GMM tetramer-negative cells sorted from PBMCs. These receptors were taken from an adult woman with latent tuberculosis. The CDR3 runs from the conserved cysteine through the conserved F or W. The order of the fields is D gene, clone size, V gene, J gene, CDR3 protein. The D gene is left open where the match is weak. Clone size, where shown, is once, few, many, or a class for clones that have expanded.

d_call: TRBD1; clone_size: -; v_call: TRBV28; j_call: TRBJ1-2; cdr3_aa: CASSLSSTGGYGYTF
d_call: TRBD1; clone_size: -; v_call: TRBV19; j_call: TRBJ1-1; cdr3_aa: CASTTGTGGMNTEAFF
d_call: TRBD1; clone_size: -; v_call: TRBV28; j_call: TRBJ1-2; cdr3_aa: CASRPTGWNYGYTF
d_call: TRBD2; clone_size: -; v_call: TRBV9; j_call: TRBJ2-7; cdr3_aa: CASSVEGLAGSYEQYF
d_call: -; clone_size: -; v_call: TRBV28; j_call: TRBJ2-7; cdr3_aa: CASSTIGEASNF
d_call: TRBD1; clone_size: -; v_call: TRBV13; j_call: TRBJ2-3; cdr3_aa: CAIDTYGTVGTDTQYF
d_call: TRBD2; clone_size: -; v_call: TRBV27; j_call: TRBJ2-6; cdr3_aa: CASHSRAGVAGLIPSGANVLTF
d_call: TRBD2; clone_size: -; v_call: TRBV7-9; j_call: TRBJ2-7; cdr3_aa: CASSLGYGLAGNYEQYF
d_call: -; clone_size: few; v_call: TRBV7-9; j_call: TRBJ2-7; cdr3_aa: CASSPPFRHGLYEQYF
d_call: -; clone_size: -; v_call: TRBV14; j_call: TRBJ2-7; cdr3_aa: CASRWTGNYEQYF
d_call: -; clone_size: -; v_call: TRBV4-2; j_call: TRBJ2-4; cdr3_aa: CASSLCAGGQGSSGSRVAKNIQYF
d_call: -; clone_size: -; v_call: TRBV2; j_call: TRBJ1-5; cdr3_aa: CASSPNRVEQPQHF
d_call: TRBD1; clone_size: few; v_call: TRBV5-5; j_call: TRBJ1-3; cdr3_aa: CASSLRTGMGNTIYF
d_call: TRBD1; clone_size: -; v_call: TRBV9; j_call: TRBJ2-5; cdr3_aa: CASSVGTGGWETQYF
d_call: TRBD1; clone_size: -; v_call: TRBV6-1; j_call: TRBJ2-2; cdr3_aa: CASRRDSTGELFF
d_call: -; clone_size: -; v_call: TRBV2; j_call: TRBJ2-3; cdr3_aa: CASSARLGLGSTDTQYF
d_call: TRBD1; clone_size: -; v_call: TRBV19; j_call: TRBJ1-2; cdr3_aa: CATTRDRTSPNYGYTF
d_call: -; clone_size: -; v_call: TRBV5-4; j_call: TRBJ1-6; cdr3_aa: CASSSDLVNSPLHF
d_call: -; clone_size: -; v_call: TRBV19; j_call: TRBJ2-3; cdr3_aa: CASSTLRTADTQYF
d_call: -; clone_size: -; v_call: TRBV5-6; j_call: TRBJ1-3; cdr3_aa: CASSYAPGSALGNTIYF
d_call: TRBD1; clone_size: -; v_call: TRBV2; j_call: TRBJ1-4; cdr3_aa: CASSEMGTGLSTNEKLFF
d_call: -; clone_size: -; v_call: TRBV6-6; j_call: TRBJ2-3; cdr3_aa: CASSSLARLQYF
d_call: TRBD2; clone_size: -; v_call: TRBV5-1; j_call: TRBJ2-7; cdr3_aa: CASRDPGLAPYEQYF
d_call: -; clone_size: -; v_call: TRBV7-2; j_call: TRBJ2-3; cdr3_aa: CASSGGGNRAHTQYF
d_call: TRBD1; clone_size: -; v_call: TRBV7-9; j_call: TRBJ2-7; cdr3_aa: CASSGRQGYEQYF
d_call: -; clone_size: -; v_call: TRBV14; j_call: TRBJ1-2; cdr3_aa: CASSPRRGYGYTF